The subject of this entry is one TCR beta chain. As handled by the study authors: Researchers report that nucleated cell counts were estimated from reference gene primer amplification. Using immunoSEQ multiplex PCR, the repertoire was profiled, and TCRdb retains in-frame clones only, with some absent. V and J calls and clone size follow that table, whereas D and trimming were derived from the DNA. The top ten clones hold approximately 18% of a sample with about 170,000 clones, about 83% of them seen once. CDR3 size: 15 residues. Germline V gives CDR1 SGHKS, CDR2 YYEKEE (reference sequence). The V segment lost 3 bases and the J segment 5 bases; nucleotides outside the gene matches: 7. This specimen comes from a study of blood T cell repertoires in COVID-19. Looking at the study overall: Some COVID-19 samples were acute and others convalescent; all came from the United States, Italy and Spain. T cells, B-cell-depleted T cells, or PBMCs supplied cDNA or gDNA.

Sequenced sample: peripheral blood. This sequence joins TRBV5-5 and TRBJ2-3, with 9 bases matching TRBD1. The receptor's source is a woman aged 70-85 years who had recovered from COVID-19. The CDR3 spells CASSSTGGRVDTQYF. Written as DNA, the CDR3 is TGTGCCAGCAGCTCGACAGGGGGTCGTGTAGATACGCAGTATTTT.